This TCR beta chain comes out of a study of regulatory T cells in long-lasting Graves disease. This clonotype was counted only a few times. Time point defined: persistent/refractory GD, antithyroid drugs over 5 years with positive TRAb. TCR sequences were obtained from RNA taken from PBMCs. Doctors identified Graves' disease using the American Thyroid Association guidelines. The TCR beta library used iRepertoire HTBI primers with Arm-PCR amplification of CDR3. One entry per CDR3 protein, called by TCRdb with MiXCR from the multiplex PCR reads. The table has 400,000 to 500,000 distinct CDR3 sequences, around 21% seen once. CDR1 is SGHTA, CDR2 FQGNSA, per germline. There are 15 residues in the CDR3. Trimming removed 5 bases at V and 0 bases at J, with 8 bases between.

The chain couples TRBV7-2 to TRBJ2-6; no reliable D call. Sequencing was performed on peripheral blood mononuclear cells (PBMCs), taken when the disease was refractory, from a patient treated with antithyroid drugs. This receptor was obtained from a female donor with Graves disease. In DNA form, the CDR3 reads TGTGCCAGCAGCACCCTTCTCTCTGGGGCCAACGTCCTGACTTTC. Translating gives CASSTLLSGANVLTF.